The rows below give T cell receptor beta chains drawn from one sample of a study of blood T cell repertoires in COVID-19. Only in-frame clones appear in the TCRdb table, and some are missing; sequencing was by immunoSEQ multiplex PCR. The repertoire consists of 150,000 to 180,000 clones, with about 90% occurring once and the leading ten covering 0.55%. Sequencing used peripheral blood. The source is a man aged 45-60 years with acute or convalescent COVID-19. Both conserved end residues are part of each CDR3. Each record gives: J gene, D gene, V gene, clone size, CDR3 protein, CDR3 DNA. A D gene is named only where the DNA matches it firmly. Clone size, where shown, is once, few, many, or a class for clones that have expanded.

>TRBJ1-2|-|TRBV27|-
CASSLSTVQSGYTF
TGTGCCAGCAGTTTATCCACAGTGCAGTCTGGCTACACCTTC
>TRBJ2-7|-|TRBV14|-
CASSQASLYEQYF
TGTGCCAGCAGCCAAGCTAGCCTCTACGAGCAGTACTTC
>TRBJ1-2|-|TRBV10-2|-
CASSERGSPNYGYTF
TGCGCCAGCAGTGAGCGAGGTTCCCCTAACTATGGCTACACCTTC
>TRBJ1-6|-|TRBV9|-
CASSPLGGVNSPLHF
TGTGCCAGCAGCCCCCTCGGGGGGGTAAATTCACCCCTCCACTTT
>TRBJ2-4|-|TRBV4-2|-
CASSQDQMGLRAKNIQYF
TGTGCCAGCAGCCAAGATCAGATGGGGCTTCGAGCCAAAAACATTCAGTACTTC
>TRBJ2-1|-|TRBV6-2/TRBV6-3|-
CASSYARSSYNEQFF
TGTGCCAGCAGTTACGCTAGAAGCTCCTACAATGAGCAGTTCTTC
>TRBJ2-1|-|TRBV5-4|-
CASSSGGVLSSYNEQFF
TGTGCCAGCAGCTCCGGAGGGGTCCTGAGCTCCTACAATGAGCAGTTCTTC
>TRBJ1-4|TRBD1|TRBV2|-
CASSRDRGSEKLFF
TGTGCCAGCAGTAGGGACAGGGGATCTGAAAAACTGTTTTTT
>TRBJ1-1|-|TRBV10-3|-
CAISIQGLNTEAFF
TGTGCCATCAGTATACAGGGATTGAACACTGAAGCTTTCTTT
>TRBJ1-3|-|TRBV6-1|-
CASSEISGNTIYF
TGTGCCAGCAGTGAAATAAGCGGAAACACCATATATTTT
>TRBJ1-6|-|TRBV11-2|-
CASSLNSPLHF
TGTGCCAGCAGCCTAAATTCACCCCTCCACTTT
>TRBJ2-2|TRBD2|TRBV7-3|-
CASSKLAGGVTGELFF
TGTGCCAGCAGCAAACTAGCGGGGGGTGTTACCGGGGAGCTGTTTTTT
>TRBJ2-7|-|TRBV7-9|-
CASSSSTGITYEQYF
TGTGCCAGCAGTTCGTCGACAGGAATTACCTACGAGCAGTACTTC
>TRBJ1-1|TRBD1|TRBV6-2/TRBV6-3|-
CASSYSGQGAYTEAFF
TGTGCCAGCAGTTACTCCGGACAGGGGGCGTACACTGAAGCTTTCTTT
>TRBJ2-5|TRBD1|TRBV6-1|once
CASSESRQGAWETQYF
TGTGCCAGCAGTGAAAGCCGACAGGGGGCTTGGGAGACCCAGTACTTC
>TRBJ1-1|TRBD1|TRBV19|once
CASSHYPTGVTEAFF
TGTGCCAGTAGTCACTACCCTACAGGGGTCACTGAAGCTTTCTTT
>TRBJ1-6|TRBD1|TRBV4-2|-
CASSQAGTGSWNSPLHF
TGTGCCAGCAGCCAAGCCGGGACAGGCTCATGGAATTCACCCCTCCACTTT
>TRBJ1-2|-|TRBV5-1|-
CASSLGSGVYGYTF
TGCGCCAGCAGCTTGGGGTCAGGGGTCTATGGCTACACCTTC
>TRBJ1-4|TRBD1|TRBV7-7|once
CASSPGTAHNEKLFF
TGTGCTAGCAGCCCAGGGACAGCCCATAATGAAAAACTGTTTTTT
>TRBJ1-2|-|TRBV5-6|-
CASSSYGYGYTF
TGTGCCAGCAGCTCGTACGGCTATGGCTACACCTTC
>TRBJ1-3|-|TRBV7-9|once
CASSLPNSGNTIYF
TGTGCCAGCAGCTTACCCAACTCTGGAAACACCATATATTTT
>TRBJ1-5|TRBD1|TRBV15|once
CATSRVGQGAYQPQHF
TGTGCCACCAGCAGAGTGGGTCAGGGGGCTTATCAGCCCCAGCATTTT
>TRBJ1-2|-|TRBV28|-
CASSLGSYGYTF
TGTGCCAGCAGTTTAGGGAGCTATGGCTACACCTTC
>TRBJ1-3|TRBD1|TRBV7-3|-
CASSLNQGATGNTIYF
TGTGCCAGCAGCTTAAATCAGGGGGCTACTGGAAACACCATATATTTT
>TRBJ1-1|-|TRBV3-1/TRBV3-2|-
CASSQATTNTEAFF
TGTGCCAGCAGCCAAGCTACTACGAACACTGAAGCTTTCTTT
>TRBJ2-3|TRBD1|TRBV15|-
CATSRDLGTGSWAQYF
TGTGCCACCAGCAGAGACCTCGGGACAGGGTCATGGGCGCAGTATTTT
>TRBJ2-3|-|TRBV5-5|-
CASSSTWDTQYF
TGTGCCAGCAGCTCAACATGGGATACGCAGTATTTT
>TRBJ2-5|-|TRBV3-1/TRBV3-2|-
CASRLRGETQYF
TGTGCCAGCAGACTTCGGGGGGAGACCCAGTACTTC
>TRBJ2-7|-|TRBV18|once
CASSPRTPQTAPNEQYF
TGTGCCAGCTCACCACGAACACCTCAAACAGCCCCTAACGAGCAGTACTTC
>TRBJ2-7|-|TRBV28|-
CASSQRRSSYEQYF
TGTGCCAGCAGCCAGCGGAGGAGCTCCTACGAGCAGTACTTC
>TRBJ1-5|-|TRBV2|-
CASSGMGDQPQHF
TGTGCCAGCAGTGGAATGGGCGATCAGCCCCAGCATTTT
>TRBJ2-2|-|TRBV19|-
CASRKTRGNTGELFF
TGTGCCAGTAGAAAGACCCGCGGTAACACCGGGGAGCTGTTTTTT
>TRBJ2-5|TRBD1|TRBV11-2|once
CASSRGGGETQYF
TGTGCCAGCAGTCGAGGGGGCGGAGAGACCCAGTACTTC
>TRBJ2-1|TRBD1|TRBV2|-
CATAPGGNDNEQFF
TGTGCCACAGCGCCAGGGGGAAACGACAATGAGCAGTTCTTC
>TRBJ2-1|-|TRBV11-2|once
CASSLVGGKEQFF
TGTGCCAGCAGCTTAGTGGGAGGCAAGGAGCAGTTCTTC
>TRBJ2-1|-|TRBV24-1|-
CATSDALASYNEQFF
TGTGCCACCAGTGATGCTCTAGCCTCCTACAATGAGCAGTTCTTC
>TRBJ2-1|-|TRBV3-1/TRBV3-2|-
CASSQGGNEQFF
TGTGCCAGCAGCCAAGGAGGGAATGAGCAGTTCTTC
>TRBJ2-6|-|TRBV5-1|-
CASSPYPGRGDLANVLTF
TGCGCCAGCAGCCCTTACCCGGGACGTGGGGACTTAGCCAACGTCCTGACTTTC
>TRBJ2-2|TRBD2|TRBV7-9|once
CASSSLAGVVTGELFF
TGTGCCAGCAGCTCGCTAGCGGGAGTCGTGACCGGGGAGCTGTTTTTT
>TRBJ2-7|-|TRBV2|-
CASSGGHTGEQYF
TGTGCCAGCAGTGGTGGGCACACGGGGGAGCAGTACTTC
>TRBJ2-1|TRBD2|TRBV9|few
CASSVASSGGYNEQFF
TGTGCCAGCAGCGTAGCGAGTAGCGGGGGGTACAATGAGCAGTTCTTC
>TRBJ1-5|TRBD1|TRBV4-1|-
CASSQVPLIRDRYSNQPQHF
TGCGCCAGCAGCCAAGTGCCCCTTATCCGGGACAGATATAGCAATCAGCCCCAGCATTTT
>TRBJ2-7|TRBD2|TRBV30|-
CAWSRGGVAWEQYF
TGTGCCTGGAGCCGGGGGGGGGTAGCCTGGGAGCAGTACTTC
>TRBJ2-5|-|TRBV24-1|-
CATSDFGGPRETQYF
TGTGCCACCAGTGATTTTGGAGGCCCCAGAGAGACCCAGTACTTC
>TRBJ1-5|TRBD1|TRBV27|-
CASRKTGDGDQPQHF
TGTGCCAGCCGAAAGACAGGGGACGGGGATCAGCCCCAGCATTTT
>TRBJ1-3|-|TRBV27|-
CASSLYAGNSGNTIYF
TGTGCCAGCAGTTTATACGCAGGGAACTCTGGAAACACCATATATTTT
>TRBJ2-7|-|TRBV5-6|-
CASSLRTVQEQYF
TGTGCCAGCAGCTTACGAACCGTTCAGGAGCAGTACTTC
>TRBJ1-6|TRBD1|TRBV9|-
CASSVGDRGGNSPLHF
TGTGCCAGCAGCGTAGGGGACAGGGGCGGGAATTCACCCCTCCACTTT
>TRBJ2-5|TRBD2|TRBV27|-
CASSGTSGWETQYF
TGTGCCAGCAGTGGGACTAGCGGGTGGGAGACCCAGTACTTC
>TRBJ2-7|TRBD2|TRBV28|once
CASSSPGRANIREQYF
TGTGCCAGCAGTTCCCCGGGGAGGGCGAACATACGAGAGCAGTACTTC
>TRBJ1-5|TRBD1|TRBV7-8|-
CASSRQGRPQPQHF
TGTGCCAGCAGCAGACAGGGACGTCCTCAGCCCCAGCATTTT
>TRBJ2-3|TRBD2|TRBV5-1|-
CASSLYLAGVTDTQYF
TGCGCCAGCAGCTTGTACTTAGCGGGAGTCACAGATACGCAGTATTTT
>TRBJ2-3|TRBD2|TRBV9|-
CASSVRAGGPYSQDTQYF
TGTGCCAGCAGCGTTCGAGCGGGGGGGCCTTATTCGCAAGATACGCAGTATTTT
>TRBJ2-5|TRBD2|TRBV5-6|-
CATLRWLAGALGTQYF
TGTGCCACTCTTCGCTGGCTAGCGGGGGCCTTGGGTACCCAGTACTTC
>TRBJ2-1|-|TRBV7-2|-
CASSSTGASSYNEQFF
TGTGCCAGCAGCTCAACAGGTGCCTCCTCCTACAATGAGCAGTTCTTC
>TRBJ2-5|-|TRBV27|-
CASSLALGAQETQYF
TGTGCCAGCAGTTTAGCCCTAGGGGCACAAGAGACCCAGTACTTC
>TRBJ2-2|TRBD2|TRBV14|once
CASSQGRTSGRDGELFF
TGTGCCAGCAGCCAAGGCAGGACTAGCGGGAGAGACGGGGAGCTGTTTTTT